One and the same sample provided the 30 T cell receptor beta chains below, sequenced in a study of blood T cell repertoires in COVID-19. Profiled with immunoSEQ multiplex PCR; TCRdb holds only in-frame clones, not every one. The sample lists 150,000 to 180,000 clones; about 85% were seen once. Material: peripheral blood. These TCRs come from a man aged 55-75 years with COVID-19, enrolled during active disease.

The CDR3 reads CASIPGQGGPQYF. CDR3 nucleotide sequence: TGTGCCAGCATACCGGGACAGGGCGGACCGCAGTACTTC. The chain is built from TRBV6-5 and TRBJ2-7; 9 nucleotides align to TRBD1. Germline lookup yields CDR1 MNHEY and CDR2 SVGAGI. CDR3 length equals 13 residues. Trimming removed 7 bases from V and 9 bases from J; junction bases left unmatched: 10.

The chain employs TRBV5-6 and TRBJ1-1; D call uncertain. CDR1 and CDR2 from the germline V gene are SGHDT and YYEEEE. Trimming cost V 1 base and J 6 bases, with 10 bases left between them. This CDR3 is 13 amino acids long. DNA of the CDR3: TGTGCCAGCAGCTTGCCCGGAGGATCTGAAGCTTTCTTT. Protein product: CASSLPGGSEAFF.

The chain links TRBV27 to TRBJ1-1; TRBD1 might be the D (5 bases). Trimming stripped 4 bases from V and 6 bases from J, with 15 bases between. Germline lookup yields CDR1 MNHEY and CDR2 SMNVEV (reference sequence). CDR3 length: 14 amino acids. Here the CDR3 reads CASSYGGTGSEAFF. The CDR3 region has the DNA TGTGCCAGCAGTTACGGGGGGACGGGCTCTGAAGCTTTCTTT.

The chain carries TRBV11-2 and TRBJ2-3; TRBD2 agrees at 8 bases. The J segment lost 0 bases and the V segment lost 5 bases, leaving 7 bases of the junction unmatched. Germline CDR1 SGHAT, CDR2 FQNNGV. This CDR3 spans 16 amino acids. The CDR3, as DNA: TGTGCCAGCAGCGCATGGGCTAGCGGGAGCACAGATACGCAGTATTTT. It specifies CASSAWASGSTDTQYF.

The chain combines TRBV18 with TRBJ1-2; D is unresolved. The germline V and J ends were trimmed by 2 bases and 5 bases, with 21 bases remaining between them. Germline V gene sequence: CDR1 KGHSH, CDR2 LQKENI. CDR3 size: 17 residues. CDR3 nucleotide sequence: TGTGCCAGCTCACCAGACGGTGTGCGACTTAAGGAGTATGGCTACACCTTC. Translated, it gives CASSPDGVRLKEYGYTF.

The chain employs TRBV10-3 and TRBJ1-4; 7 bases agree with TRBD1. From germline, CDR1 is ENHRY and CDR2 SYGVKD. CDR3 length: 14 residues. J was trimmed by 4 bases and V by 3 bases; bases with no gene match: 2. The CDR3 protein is CAISEGTDNEKLFF. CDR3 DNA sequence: TGTGCCATCAGTGAAGGGACAGATAATGAAAAACTGTTTTTT.

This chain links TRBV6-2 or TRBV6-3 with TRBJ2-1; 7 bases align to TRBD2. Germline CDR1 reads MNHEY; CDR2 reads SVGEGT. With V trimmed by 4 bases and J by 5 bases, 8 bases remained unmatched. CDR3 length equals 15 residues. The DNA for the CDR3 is TGTGCCAGCAGTTGGGAGGGCCTCCAGAACAATGAGCAGTTCTTC. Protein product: CASSWEGLQNNEQFF.

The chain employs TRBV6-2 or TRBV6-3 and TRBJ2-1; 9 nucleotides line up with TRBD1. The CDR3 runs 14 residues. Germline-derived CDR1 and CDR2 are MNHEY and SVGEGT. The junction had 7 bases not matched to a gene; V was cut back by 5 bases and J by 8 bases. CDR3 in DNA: TGTGCCAGCAGTACCCGGACAGGGGTGGATGAGCAGTTCTTC. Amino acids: CASSTRTGVDEQFF.

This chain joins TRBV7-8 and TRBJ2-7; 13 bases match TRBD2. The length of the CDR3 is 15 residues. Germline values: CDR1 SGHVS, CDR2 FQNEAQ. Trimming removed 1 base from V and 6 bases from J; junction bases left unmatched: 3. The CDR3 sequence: CASSLVGLAGTEQYF. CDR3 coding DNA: TGTGCCAGCAGCTTAGTGGGACTAGCGGGAACCGAGCAGTACTTC.

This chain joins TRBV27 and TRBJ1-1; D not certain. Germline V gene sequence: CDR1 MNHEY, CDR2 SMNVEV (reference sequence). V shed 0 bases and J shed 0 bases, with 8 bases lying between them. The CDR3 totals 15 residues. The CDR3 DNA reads TGTGCCAGCAGTTTATCGACCAGGTTGAACACTGAAGCTTTCTTT. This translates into CASSLSTRLNTEAFF.

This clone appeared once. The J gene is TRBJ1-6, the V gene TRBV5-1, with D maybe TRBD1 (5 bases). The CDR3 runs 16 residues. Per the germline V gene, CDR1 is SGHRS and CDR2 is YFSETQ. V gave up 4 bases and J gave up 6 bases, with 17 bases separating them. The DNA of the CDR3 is TGCGCCAGCAGCAACGGGACTTTTACTGGTAATTCACCCCTCCACTTT. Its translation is CASSNGTFTGNSPLHF.

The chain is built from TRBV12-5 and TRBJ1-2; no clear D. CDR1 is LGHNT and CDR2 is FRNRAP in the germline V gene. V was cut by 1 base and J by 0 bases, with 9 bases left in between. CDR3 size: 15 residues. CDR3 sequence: CASGLAGTANYGYTF. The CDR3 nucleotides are TGTGCTAGTGGTTTGGCGGGAACTGCTAACTATGGCTACACCTTC. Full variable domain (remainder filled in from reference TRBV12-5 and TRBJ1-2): DARVTQTPRHKVTEMGQEVTMRCQPILGHNTVFWYRQTMMQGLELLAYFRNRAPLDDSGMPKDRFSAEMPDATLATLKIQPSEPRDSAVYFCASGLAGTANYGYTFGSGTRLTVV.

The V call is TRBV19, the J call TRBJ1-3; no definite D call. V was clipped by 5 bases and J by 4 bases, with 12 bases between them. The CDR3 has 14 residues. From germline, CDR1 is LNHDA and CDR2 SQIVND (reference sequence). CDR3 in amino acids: CASSLSTAGNTIYF. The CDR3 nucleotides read TGTGCCAGTAGTCTAAGTACAGCAGGAAACACCATATATTTT.

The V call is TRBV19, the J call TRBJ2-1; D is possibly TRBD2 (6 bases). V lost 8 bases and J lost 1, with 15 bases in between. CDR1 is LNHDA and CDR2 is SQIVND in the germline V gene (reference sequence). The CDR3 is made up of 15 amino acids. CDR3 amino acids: CASRGGARSYNEQFF. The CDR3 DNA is TGTGCCAGTCGTGGAGGGGCGAGGTCCTACAATGAGCAGTTCTTC.

CDR3 residues: CASSYRTNQETQYF. The CDR3 DNA reads as TGTGCCAGCAGTTACAGGACAAACCAAGAGACCCAGTACTTC. The genes are TRBV6-2 or TRBV6-3 and TRBJ2-5; the D gene is possibly TRBD1 (5 bases). The CDR3 covers 14 residues. Germline CDR1 and CDR2: MNHEY and SVGEGT. V lost 2 bases, J lost 0 bases, and 7 bases lay in between.

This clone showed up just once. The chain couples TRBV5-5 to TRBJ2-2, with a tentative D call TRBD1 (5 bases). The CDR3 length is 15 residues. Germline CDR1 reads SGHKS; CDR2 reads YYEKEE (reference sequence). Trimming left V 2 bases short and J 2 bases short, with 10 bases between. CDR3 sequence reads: CASSFLTGNTGELFF. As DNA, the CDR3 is TGTGCCAGCAGCTTTCTCACAGGCAACACCGGGGAGCTGTTTTTT.

This chain's CDR3 is CASSLGMGQGINTIYF. CDR3 sequence (DNA): TGCGCCAGCAGCTTGGGGATGGGACAGGGGATCAACACCATATATTTT. The chain recombines TRBV5-1 with TRBJ1-3, with 10 bases aligning to TRBD1. Germline V CDR1 and CDR2: SGHRS, YFSETQ. V was pared by 0 bases and J by 7 bases, with 7 bases of the junction left unmatched. The CDR3 has 16 residues.

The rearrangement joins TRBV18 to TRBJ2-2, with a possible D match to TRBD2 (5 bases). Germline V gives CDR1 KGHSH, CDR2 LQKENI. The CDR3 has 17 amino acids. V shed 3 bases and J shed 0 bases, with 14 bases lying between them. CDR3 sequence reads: CASSPPGWQANTGELFF. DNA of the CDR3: TGTGCCAGCTCACCGCCGGGATGGCAGGCGAACACCGGGGAGCTGTTTTTT.

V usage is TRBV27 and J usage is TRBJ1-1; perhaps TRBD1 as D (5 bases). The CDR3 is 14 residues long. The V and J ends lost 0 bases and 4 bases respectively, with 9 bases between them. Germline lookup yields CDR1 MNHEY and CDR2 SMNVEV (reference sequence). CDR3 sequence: CASSLSGGGTEAFF. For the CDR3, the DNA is TGTGCCAGCAGTTTATCGGGGGGGGGCACTGAAGCTTTCTTT.

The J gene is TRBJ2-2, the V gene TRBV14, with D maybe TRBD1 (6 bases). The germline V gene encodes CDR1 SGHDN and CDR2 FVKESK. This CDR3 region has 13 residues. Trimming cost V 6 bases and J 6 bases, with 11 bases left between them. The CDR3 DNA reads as TGTGCCAGCAGGATACAGGGATCCGGGGAGCTGTTTTTT. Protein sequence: CASRIQGSGELFF. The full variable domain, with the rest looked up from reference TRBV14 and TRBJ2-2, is EAGVTQFPSHSVIEKGQTVTLRCDPISGHDNLYWYRRVMGKEIKFLLHFVKESKQDESGMPNNRFLAERTGGTYSTLKVQPAELEDSGVYFCASRIQGSGELFFGEGSRLTVL.

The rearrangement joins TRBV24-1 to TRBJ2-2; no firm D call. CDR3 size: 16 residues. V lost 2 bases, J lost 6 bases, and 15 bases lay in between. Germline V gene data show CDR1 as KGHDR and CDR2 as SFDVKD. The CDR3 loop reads CATSDSGSSSAGELFF. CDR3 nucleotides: TGTGCCACCAGTGATTCAGGCAGTTCTTCAGCCGGGGAGCTGTTTTTT.

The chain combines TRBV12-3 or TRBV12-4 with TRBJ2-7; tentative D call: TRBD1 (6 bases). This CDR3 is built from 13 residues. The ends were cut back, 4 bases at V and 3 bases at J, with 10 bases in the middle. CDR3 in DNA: TGTGCCAGCAGTTCCGGACAGCACTACGAGCAGTACTTC. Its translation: CASSSGQHYEQYF.

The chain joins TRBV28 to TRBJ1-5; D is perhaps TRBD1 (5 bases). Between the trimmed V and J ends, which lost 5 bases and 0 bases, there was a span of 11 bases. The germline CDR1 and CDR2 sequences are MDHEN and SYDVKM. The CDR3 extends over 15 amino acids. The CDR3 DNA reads TGTGCCAGCAGTGGCCAGGGATATAGCAATCAGCCCCAGCATTTT. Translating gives CASSGQGYSNQPQHF.

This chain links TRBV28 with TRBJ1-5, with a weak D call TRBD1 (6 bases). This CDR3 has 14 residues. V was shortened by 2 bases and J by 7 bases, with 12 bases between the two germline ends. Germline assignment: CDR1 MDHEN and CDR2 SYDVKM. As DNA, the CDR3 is TGTGCCAGCAGTTTAGTGACAGGATACCAGCCCCAGCATTTT. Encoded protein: CASSLVTGYQPQHF.

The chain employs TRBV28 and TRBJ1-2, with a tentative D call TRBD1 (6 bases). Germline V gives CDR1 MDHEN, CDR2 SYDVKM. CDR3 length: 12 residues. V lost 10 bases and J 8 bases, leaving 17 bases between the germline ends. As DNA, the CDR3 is TGTGCCACCCGGGACACCACGGTGGGCTACACCTTC. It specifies CATRDTTVGYTF.

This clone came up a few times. CDR3: CASSRSGGGYTF. The CDR3 nucleotides are TGTGCCAGCAGCCGATCAGGGGGTGGCTACACCTTC. The chain joins TRBV12-3 or TRBV12-4 to TRBJ1-2, with 7 bases fitting TRBD1. The V gene end was trimmed by 6 bases and the J gene end by 7 bases; junction bases not matched to a gene: 5. CDR3 size: 12 residues.

The CDR3 here is CASSNLGGPLKPGQKNEKLFF. CDR3 in DNA: TGTGCCAGCAGCAATTTAGGGGGACCACTAAAGCCGGGACAGAAGAATGAAAAACTGTTTTTT. The chain employs TRBV21-1 and TRBJ1-4; TRBD1 is taken as the D call from the table, unchecked against the DNA. TRBV21-1 is noted as a pseudogene. The CDR3 extends over 21 amino acids.

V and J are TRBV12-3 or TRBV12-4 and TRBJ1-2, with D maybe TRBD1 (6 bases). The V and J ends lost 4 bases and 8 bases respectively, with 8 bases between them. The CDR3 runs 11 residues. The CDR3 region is CASSWGRGYTF. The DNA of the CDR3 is TGTGCCAGCAGTTGGGGGCGAGGCTACACCTTC.

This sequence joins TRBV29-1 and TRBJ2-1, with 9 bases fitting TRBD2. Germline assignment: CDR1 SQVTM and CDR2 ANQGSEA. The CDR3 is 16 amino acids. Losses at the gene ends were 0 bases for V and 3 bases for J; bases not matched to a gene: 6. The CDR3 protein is CSVEDFGGRGYNEQFF. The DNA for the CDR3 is TGCAGCGTTGAAGATTTCGGCGGGAGGGGCTACAATGAGCAGTTCTTC.

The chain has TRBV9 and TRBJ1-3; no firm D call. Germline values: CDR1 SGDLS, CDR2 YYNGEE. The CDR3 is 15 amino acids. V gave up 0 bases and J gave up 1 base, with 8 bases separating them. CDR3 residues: CASSVALSSGNTIYF. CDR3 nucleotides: TGTGCCAGCAGCGTAGCACTATCATCTGGAAACACCATATATTTT. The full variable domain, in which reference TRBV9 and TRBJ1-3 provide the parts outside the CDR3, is DSGVTQTPKHLITATGQRVTLRCSPRSGDLSVYWYQQSLDQGLQFLIQYYNGEERAKGNILERFSAQQFPDLHSELNLSSLELGDSALYFCASSVALSSGNTIYFGEGSWLTVV.